One sample yielded the 19 T cell receptor beta chains listed below, sequenced in a study of molecular identifiers for immune sequencing clone quantification. TCRdb itself ran the PCR reads through MiXCR, one entry per CDR3 protein. This table holds under 650,000 distinct CDR3 sequences, 15% to 20% found once. Sequencing used naive CD8+ T cells from blood, with Jurkat cell RNA spiked in. Subset denoted: FACS-sorted CD8+CD4-CCR7+CD45RA+ naive T cells. These receptors all stem from a human donor in good health. Some libraries in this study had Jurkat cell RNA spiked in.

This chain links TRBV19 with TRBJ1-5; D is perhaps TRBD1 (5 bases). Trimming removed 6 bases at V and 6 bases at J, with 15 bases between. CDR1 LNHDA and CDR2 SQIVND come from the germline V gene (reference sequence). The CDR3 has 14 amino acids. CDR3: CASRDAGVVQPQHF. Here the CDR3 DNA reads TGTGCCAGTAGGGATGCGGGGGTCGTTCAGCCCCAGCATTTT.

With respect to this clonotype: This may arise from a read error, as a much more abundant clone is one base away. The final CDR3 position lacks the conserved phenylalanine or tryptophan, pointing to a likely read error. The chain combines TRBV27 with TRBJ2-7, with D possibly matching TRBD1 (5 bases). The CDR3 covers 14 residues. The V and J ends lost 5 bases and 6 bases respectively, with 17 bases between them. Germline CDR1 is MNHEY and CDR2 is SMNVEV (reference sequence). CDR3 DNA sequence: TGTGCCAGCAGTCCATTGTATGAGCAGGGCGAGCAGTACCTC. Protein product: CASSPLYEQGEQYL.

This clonotype has just a few counts. This rearrangement joins TRBV28 to TRBJ1-5; no clear D. Germline lookup yields CDR1 MDHEN and CDR2 SYDVKM. The CDR3 consists of 14 residues. V dropped 10 bases and J dropped 7 bases, with 20 bases sitting between them. The CDR3 reads CAIGWEISRQPQHF. For the CDR3, the DNA is TGTGCCATCGGCTGGGAAATCTCGCGCCAGCCCCAGCATTTT.

Many counts were recorded for this clonotype. The rearrangement joins TRBV28 to TRBJ1-1, with D uncertain. CDR1 and CDR2 from the germline V gene are MDHEN and SYDVKM. The CDR3 is 12 residues long. The CDR3 reads CVVGGFALEAFF. The CDR3 region has the DNA TGTGTCGTAGGCGGGTTTGCTCTTGAAGCTTTCTTT.

Details on this clonotype: A read error may explain this, as a much larger clone is one base away. This chain joins TRBV3-1 and TRBJ2-3, with 7 bases that match TRBD2. This CDR3 is built from 16 residues. In germline, CDR1 is LGHDT, CDR2 YNNKEL (reference sequence). CDR3 amino acids: CANSQAGDPSGDTQYF. CDR3 sequence (DNA): TGTGCCAACAGCCAGGCGGGGGACCCATCCGGAGATACGCAGTATTTT.

As regards this clonotype: A read error may be the cause here, since a much bigger clone is one base away. The chain links TRBV7-8 to TRBJ2-5; tentatively, D is TRBD1 or TRBD2 (6 bases each). The CDR3 consists of 15 residues. CDR1 SGHVS and CDR2 FQNEAQ come from the germline V gene. The CDR3 sequence is CVSSLGGGSQETQYF. The CDR3 DNA reads as TGTGTCAGCAGCTTAGGGGGAGGCTCCCAAGAGACCCAGTACTTC.

Worth noting for this clonotype: The junction shows a germline mismatch at one end, possibly a read error. This sequence joins TRBV7-9 and TRBJ1-1; D is undetermined. Germline CDR1 SEHNR, CDR2 FQNEAQ (reference sequence). CDR3 length: 15 residues. The CDR3 loop reads CASSPVSYPNTGAFF. The CDR3 coding sequence is TGTGCCAGCAGCCCCGTTTCCTACCCGAACACTGGAGCTTTCTTT.

About this clonotype itself: A much larger clone lies one base from this, so it may be a read error. The chain recombines TRBV11-2 with TRBJ2-3; D not certain. The CDR3 spans 17 residues. The germline V gene encodes CDR1 SGHAT and CDR2 FQNNGV. Here the CDR3 reads CVSSDPKWGGLTDTQYF. CDR3 in DNA: TGTGTCAGCAGCGATCCCAAGTGGGGTGGCCTCACAGATACGCAGTATTTT. Combining the CDR3 with reference TRBV11-2 and TRBJ2-3 gives the whole variable domain EAGVAQSPRYKIIEKRQSVAFWCNPISGHATLYWYQQILGQGPKLLIQFQNNGVVDDSQLPKDRFSAERLKGVDSTLKIQPAKLEDSAVYLCVSSDPKWGGLTDTQYFGPGTRLTVL.

A word on this clonotype: This may be a read error, as it is one base from a much larger clone. The chain employs TRBV4-1 and TRBJ2-7; tentative D call: TRBD2 (5 bases). V shed 1 base and J shed 3 bases, with 19 bases lying between them. This CDR3 has 17 amino acids. Germline-derived CDR1 and CDR2 are MGHRA and YSYEKL. CDR3 loop: CASSQVSEGHTLYEQYF. The CDR3 DNA is TGCGCCAGCAGCCAAGTAAGCGAGGGTCATACTCTCTACGAGCAGTACTTC.

This clonotype was observed many times. This rearrangement joins TRBV5-4 to TRBJ2-7; 12 bases are a match to TRBD2. Germline V gives CDR1 SGHNT, CDR2 YYREEE (reference sequence). The CDR3 covers 18 residues. The V and J ends lost 2 bases and 6 bases, in that order; junction bases with no gene match: 15. For the CDR3, the DNA is TGTGCCAGCAGCTTCAGGACTAGCGGGATTTCCTCGTTGAGCGAGCAGTACTTC. The encoded protein is CASSFRTSGISSLSEQYF. Full variable domain (remainder filled in from reference TRBV5-4 and TRBJ2-7): ETGVTQSPTHLIKTRGQQVTLRCSSQSGHNTVSWYQQALGQGPQFIFQYYREEENGRGNFPPRFSGLQFPNYSSELNVNALELDDSALYLCASSFRTSGISSLSEQYFGPGTRLTVT.

Comment on this clonotype: Just one base apart from a much larger clone, this may be a read error. V gene TRBV12-3 or TRBV12-4 combines with J gene TRBJ1-2; D not certain. This CDR3 has 14 amino acids. Trimming took 3 bases from V and 4 from J, leaving 12 bases between them. The CDR3 loop reads CASSLGSPIYGYTF. The CDR3 coding sequence is TGTGCCAGCAGTTTGGGTTCACCTATCTATGGCTACACCTTC.

This clonotype was seen just once. The genes are TRBV7-9 and TRBJ1-6; TRBD1 might be the D (5 bases). The ends were cut back, 5 bases at V and 11 bases at J, with 19 bases in the middle. The CDR3 covers 15 residues. The germline V gene encodes CDR1 SEHNR and CDR2 FQNEAQ (reference sequence). The DNA for the CDR3 is TGTGCCAGCAGCCGGACGGGCGGGGGAGAGGCACCCCTCCACTTT. This translates into CASSRTGGGEAPLHF.

Details on this clonotype: A read error may produce the germline difference seen at one junction end. V gene TRBV6-5 combines with J gene TRBJ1-1; D is unresolved. The CDR3 runs 14 residues. The germline gives CDR1 MNHEY, CDR2 SVGAGI. The CDR3 reads CAGSYSGGNTEAFF. The CDR3 DNA follows: TGTGCCGGCAGTTATTCAGGAGGAAACACTGAAGCTTTCTTT.

Only a few counts were recorded for this clonotype. The rearrangement links TRBV3-1 to TRBJ1-3; tentative D call: TRBD1 (5 bases). Trimming removed 0 bases from V and 4 bases from J, with 10 bases in between. Germline CDR1 is LGHDT and CDR2 is YNNKEL (reference sequence). This CDR3 is built from 15 residues. The CDR3 DNA is TGTGCCAGCAGCCAAGATCTAGGGGTGGGAAACACCATATATTTT. This encodes CASSQDLGVGNTIYF.

Of note for this clonotype: A much more abundant neighbour one base away suggests this may be a read error. The rearrangement joins TRBV4-1 to TRBJ2-7; D could derive from TRBD1 or TRBD2 (6 bases each). The CDR3 contains 14 residues. Germline V gene data show CDR1 as MGHRA and CDR2 as YSYEKL. CDR3 sequence reads: CASSQAGAGYERYF. Written as DNA, the CDR3 is TGCGCCAGCAGCCAAGCGGGGGCAGGCTACGAGCGGTACTTC.

This clonotype was found many times. V gene TRBV6-5 combines with J gene TRBJ1-1, with D uncertain. This CDR3 contains 14 residues. CDR1 and CDR2 (germline): MNHEY, SVGAGI. V dropped 2 bases and J dropped 2 bases, with 9 bases sitting between them. The CDR3 sequence is CASSYADLNTEAFF. Here the CDR3 DNA reads TGTGCCAGCAGTTACGCCGACCTAAACACTGAAGCTTTCTTT.

This clonotype showed up many times. The chain has TRBV7-2 and TRBJ2-3; no reliable D call. There are 17 residues in the CDR3. CDR1 SGHTA and CDR2 FQGNSA come from the germline V gene. V lost 0 bases to trimming and J lost 0 bases, with 13 bases between them. The CDR3 coding sequence is TGTGCCAGCAGCTTAGCGGCAGGAGCGATAAGCACAGATACGCAGTATTTT. It is translated as CASSLAAGAISTDTQYF. Full variable domain (rest looked up from reference TRBV7-2 and TRBJ2-3): GAGVSQSPSNKVTEKGKDVELRCDPISGHTALYWYRQSLGQGLEFLIYFQGNSAPDKSGLPSDRFSAERTGGSVSTLTIQRTQQEDSAVYLCASSLAAGAISTDTQYFGPGTRLTVL.

As regards this clonotype: This may come from a read error, since a much larger clone is one base off. The chain is built from TRBV4-3 and TRBJ1-4, with D tentatively TRBD1 (5 bases). V lost 4 bases, J lost 10 bases, and 19 bases lay in between. CDR1 and CDR2 (germline): LGHNA, YSLEER. The CDR3 runs 15 residues. The CDR3 loop is CASSREWQGVGKLFF. In DNA, the CDR3 is TGCGCCAGCAGCCGAGAGTGGCAGGGAGTAGGAAAACTGTTTTTT.

This clonotype occurred a few times. This chain connects TRBV5-4 to TRBJ1-1; 7 nucleotides line up with TRBD1. With 2 bases clipped from V and 0 bases from J, the junction kept 4 bases outside the gene matches. CDR3 length: 15 residues. Germline CDR1 reads SGHNT; CDR2 reads YYREEE (reference sequence). The CDR3 spells CASSLSGTVNTEAFF. The CDR3 DNA sequence: TGTGCCAGCAGCTTATCCGGGACAGTGAACACTGAAGCTTTCTTT.